The sequence of this T cell receptor beta chain was determined in a study of beta chain features in type 1 diabetes. The overall study: Comparable age, gender and cell yields were observed in patients relative to healthy donors.

Blood was drawn once from each donor into heparinised tubes. The draws averaged roughly 120 mL. Expressed TCRB transcripts were sequenced after all isolated RNA was converted to cDNA. Only in-frame clones appear in the TCRdb table, and some are missing; sequencing was by immunoSEQ multiplex PCR. The sample shows tens of thousands of clones, approximately 62% of them seen only once. The CDR3 is 16 residues long. V lost 4 bases and J lost 5, with 22 bases in between. Germline loops: CDR1 SGHRS, CDR2 YFSETQ. Material for sequencing was Tregs from blood. The sequence was collected from a woman aged 18-29 years in good health. The J gene is TRBJ2-7, the V gene TRBV5-1, with D perhaps TRBD2 (7 bases). CDR3 bases: TGCGCCAGCAGCGATAACCGGGGGGCCCGGGGTCACGAGCAGTACTTC. Translating it yields CASSDNRGARGHEQYF.